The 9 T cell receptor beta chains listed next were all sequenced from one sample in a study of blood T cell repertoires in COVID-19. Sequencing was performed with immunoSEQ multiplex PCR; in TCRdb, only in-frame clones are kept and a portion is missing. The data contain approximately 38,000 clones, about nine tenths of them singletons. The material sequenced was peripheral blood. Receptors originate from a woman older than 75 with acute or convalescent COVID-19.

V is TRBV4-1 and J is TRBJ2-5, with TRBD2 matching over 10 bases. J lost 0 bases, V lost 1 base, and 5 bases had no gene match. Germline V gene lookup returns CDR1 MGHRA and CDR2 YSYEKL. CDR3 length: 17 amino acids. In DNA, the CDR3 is TGCGCCAGCAGCCAAGGAAACCTAGCGGGGGACCAAGAGACCCAGTACTTC. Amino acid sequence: CASSQGNLAGDQETQYF.

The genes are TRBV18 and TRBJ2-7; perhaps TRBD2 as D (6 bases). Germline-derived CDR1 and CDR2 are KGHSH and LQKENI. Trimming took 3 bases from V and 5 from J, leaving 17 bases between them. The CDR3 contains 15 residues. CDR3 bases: TGTGCCAGCTCACCTGCGGGACCCCCGCTGGACGAGCAGTACTTC. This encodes CASSPAGPPLDEQYF.

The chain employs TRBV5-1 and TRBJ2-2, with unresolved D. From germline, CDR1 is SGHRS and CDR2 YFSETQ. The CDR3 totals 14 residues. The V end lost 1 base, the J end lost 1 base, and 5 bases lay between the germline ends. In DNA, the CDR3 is TGCGCCAGCAGCTTGTTACAGAACACCGGGGAGCTGTTTTTT. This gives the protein CASSLLQNTGELFF.

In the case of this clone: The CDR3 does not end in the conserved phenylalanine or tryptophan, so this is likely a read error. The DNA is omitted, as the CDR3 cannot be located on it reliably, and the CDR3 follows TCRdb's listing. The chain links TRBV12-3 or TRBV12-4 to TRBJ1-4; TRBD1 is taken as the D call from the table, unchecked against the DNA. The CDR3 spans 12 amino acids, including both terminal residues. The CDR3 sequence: CASSNSGTAPVS.

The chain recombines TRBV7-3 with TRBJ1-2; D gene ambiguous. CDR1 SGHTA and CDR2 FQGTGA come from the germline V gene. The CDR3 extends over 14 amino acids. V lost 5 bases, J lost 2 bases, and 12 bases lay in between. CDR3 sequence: CASSQFHGNYGYTF. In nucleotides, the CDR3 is TGTGCCAGCAGCCAGTTTCATGGCAACTATGGCTACACCTTC.

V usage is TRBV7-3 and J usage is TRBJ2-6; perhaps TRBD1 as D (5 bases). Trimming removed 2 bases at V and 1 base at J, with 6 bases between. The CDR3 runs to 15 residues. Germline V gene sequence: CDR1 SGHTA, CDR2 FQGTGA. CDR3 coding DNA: TGTGCCAGCAGCTTACCAGGGTCTGGGGCCAACGTCCTGACTTTC. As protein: CASSLPGSGANVLTF.

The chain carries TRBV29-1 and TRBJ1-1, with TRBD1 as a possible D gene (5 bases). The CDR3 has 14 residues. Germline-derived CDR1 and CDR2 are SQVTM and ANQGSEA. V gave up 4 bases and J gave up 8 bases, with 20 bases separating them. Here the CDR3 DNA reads TGCAGCGTTGTAGCTTCGATGGTGTCAGGGGAAGCTTTCTTT. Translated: CSVVASMVSGEAFF.

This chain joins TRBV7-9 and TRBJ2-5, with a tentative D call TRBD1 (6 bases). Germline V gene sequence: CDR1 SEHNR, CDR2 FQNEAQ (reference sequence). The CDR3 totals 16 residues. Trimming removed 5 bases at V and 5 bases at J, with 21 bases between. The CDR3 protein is CASSTFRQAMGETQYF. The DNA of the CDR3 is TGTGCCAGCAGCACCTTTCGACAGGCGATGGGGGAGACCCAGTACTTC.

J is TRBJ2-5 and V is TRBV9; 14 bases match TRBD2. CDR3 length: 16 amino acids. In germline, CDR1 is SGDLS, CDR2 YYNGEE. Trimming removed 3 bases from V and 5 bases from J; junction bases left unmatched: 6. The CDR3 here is CASSAGTSGGSETQYF. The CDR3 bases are TGTGCCAGCAGCGCCGGGACTAGCGGGGGATCTGAGACCCAGTACTTC.